Listed below are T cell receptor beta chains from one sample, sequenced in a study of shared clonotypes between healthy human individuals. Profiled with immunoSEQ multiplex PCR; TCRdb holds only in-frame clones, not every one. Among hundreds of thousands of clones, roughly four fifths were seen once, and the ten largest hold over 10%. The sample comprised PBMCs. These receptor sequences come from a woman aged 40 to 49 in good health. Some clones in this sample may be carry-over from other donors' samples. The CDR3 runs from the conserved cysteine through the conserved F or W. The D gene is left open where the match is weak. Clone sizes are given selectively: once, few, many, or a class where the clone is expanded.

V gene: TRBV7-9
D gene: NA
clone size: NA
J gene: TRBJ2-3
CDR3 DNA: TGTGCCAGCAGCTTAGTCGGGACGGCAGATACGCAGTATTTT
CDR3 protein: CASSLVGTADTQYF

V gene: TRBV28
D gene: NA
clone size: many
J gene: TRBJ2-7
CDR3 DNA: TGTGCCAGCAGTCCAATGAGTGGCCCCTACGAGCAGTACTTC
CDR3 protein: CASSPMSGPYEQYF

V gene: TRBV19
D gene: TRBD1
clone size: NA
J gene: TRBJ1-1
CDR3 DNA: TGTGCCAGTAGTCTCCAGGGGGCGAGTTTGACTTTCTTT
CDR3 protein: CASSLQGASLTFF

V gene: TRBV2
D gene: NA
clone size: few
J gene: TRBJ2-1
CDR3 DNA: TGTGCCAGCAGTATGGTGGGAAACAATGAGCAGTTCTTC
CDR3 protein: CASSMVGNNEQFF

V gene: TRBV29-1
D gene: NA
clone size: NA
J gene: TRBJ1-2
CDR3 DNA: TGCAGCGTTGGTGGGCAGGAGGTCTATGGCTACACCTTC
CDR3 protein: CSVGGQEVYGYTF

V gene: TRBV11-3
D gene: NA
clone size: NA
J gene: TRBJ1-1
CDR3 DNA: TGTGCCAGCAGCCGCTCAGGCTTGAACACTGAAGCTTTCTTT
CDR3 protein: CASSRSGLNTEAFF

V gene: TRBV5-1
D gene: TRBD2
clone size: NA
J gene: TRBJ2-2
CDR3 DNA: TGCGCCAGCACCCCGACGGGACTAGCGGGGACCGGGGAGCTGTTTTTT
CDR3 protein: CASTPTGLAGTGELFF

V gene: TRBV7-2
D gene: TRBD2
clone size: NA
J gene: TRBJ2-5
CDR3 DNA: TGTGCCAGCAGCTTAGGACTAGCGGGGGCCCAAGAGACCCAGTACTTC
CDR3 protein: CASSLGLAGAQETQYF

V gene: TRBV7-2
D gene: NA
clone size: once
J gene: TRBJ1-2
CDR3 DNA: TGTGCCAGCAGCTTTTCAGCAGGGACCTATGGCTACACCTTC
CDR3 protein: CASSFSAGTYGYTF

V gene: TRBV2
D gene: NA
clone size: NA
J gene: TRBJ1-2
CDR3 DNA: TGTGCCAGCAGTCCGGATAACTATGGCTACACCTTC
CDR3 protein: CASSPDNYGYTF

V gene: TRBV4-2
D gene: NA
clone size: NA
J gene: TRBJ1-2
CDR3 DNA: TGTGCCAGCAGCCAAGAGGGCACAGTAACTAACTATGGCTACACCTTC
CDR3 protein: CASSQEGTVTNYGYTF

V gene: TRBV7-2
D gene: NA
clone size: once
J gene: TRBJ1-4
CDR3 DNA: TGTGCCAGCAGCTTGGGCAGACTTAATGAAAAACTGTTTTTT
CDR3 protein: CASSLGRLNEKLFF

V gene: TRBV7-2
D gene: TRBD2
clone size: NA
J gene: TRBJ2-1
CDR3 DNA: TGTGCCAGCACCTGGGGCGGGAGGCCTTACAATGAGCAGTTCTTC
CDR3 protein: CASTWGGRPYNEQFF

V gene: TRBV7-8
D gene: NA
clone size: NA
J gene: TRBJ2-5
CDR3 DNA: TGTGCCAGCAGCTTACTGAACAGGGCCCAAGAGACCCAGTACTTC
CDR3 protein: CASSLLNRAQETQYF

V gene: TRBV28
D gene: NA
clone size: NA
J gene: TRBJ1-1
CDR3 DNA: TGTGCCAGCAGTGTTTCCAGGGAGAGCACTGAAGCTTTCTTT
CDR3 protein: CASSVSRESTEAFF

V gene: TRBV5-1
D gene: TRBD2
clone size: few
J gene: TRBJ2-3
CDR3 DNA: TGCGCCAGCAGAGGATCAGCGGGAGGCTCAGATACGCAGTATTTT
CDR3 protein: CASRGSAGGSDTQYF

V gene: TRBV28
D gene: NA
clone size: NA
J gene: TRBJ2-3
CDR3 DNA: TGTGCCAGCAGTCCCTCTTCAGATACGCAGTATTTT
CDR3 protein: CASSPSSDTQYF

V gene: TRBV7-2
D gene: TRBD1
clone size: NA
J gene: TRBJ2-2
CDR3 DNA: TGTGCCAGCAGCTTGACAGGGTGGAACACCGGGGAGCTGTTTTTT
CDR3 protein: CASSLTGWNTGELFF

V gene: TRBV4-1
D gene: NA
clone size: NA
J gene: TRBJ2-3
CDR3 DNA: TGCGCCAGCAGCCCGAGGGGGGTTATTCGGGCGGGAGTCACAGATACGCAGTATTTT
CDR3 protein: CASSPRGVIRAGVTDTQYF

V gene: TRBV7-9
D gene: NA
clone size: NA
J gene: TRBJ1-1
CDR3 DNA: TGTGCCAGCAGCTTAGTCTACAAGAACACTGAAGCTTTCTTT
CDR3 protein: CASSLVYKNTEAFF

V gene: TRBV18
D gene: NA
clone size: NA
J gene: TRBJ1-1
CDR3 DNA: TGTGCCAGCTCATCGGTACTCACAGGGTACACTGAAGCTTTCTTT
CDR3 protein: CASSSVLTGYTEAFF

V gene: TRBV11-3
D gene: TRBD2
clone size: NA
J gene: TRBJ2-2
CDR3 DNA: TGTGCCAGCAGCAGAGGACTAGCGGGAGTGGACGGGGAGCTGTTTTTT
CDR3 protein: CASSRGLAGVDGELFF

V gene: TRBV7-2
D gene: NA
clone size: NA
J gene: TRBJ1-2
CDR3 DNA: TGTGCCAGCAGCTCCATGGGGGGCTACACCTTC
CDR3 protein: CASSSMGGYTF

V gene: TRBV28
D gene: TRBD1
clone size: NA
J gene: TRBJ2-1
CDR3 DNA: TGTGCCAGCAGTACCCCCGGGACAGGGTCCAATGAGCAGTTCTTC
CDR3 protein: CASSTPGTGSNEQFF

V gene: TRBV10-3
D gene: TRBD1
clone size: NA
J gene: TRBJ1-1
CDR3 DNA: TGTGCCATCAGTCAGACAGGGATGAACACTGAAGCTTTCTTT
CDR3 protein: CAISQTGMNTEAFF

V gene: TRBV6-5
D gene: TRBD1
clone size: NA
J gene: TRBJ1-2
CDR3 DNA: TGTGCCAGCAGTTACGAGGGACAGGCCAACTATGGCTACACCTTC
CDR3 protein: CASSYEGQANYGYTF

V gene: TRBV7-9
D gene: NA
clone size: few
J gene: TRBJ2-1
CDR3 DNA: TGTGCCAGCAGCGCTACTAGAGAAGGTGACAATGAGCAGTTCTTC
CDR3 protein: CASSATREGDNEQFF

V gene: TRBV5-1
D gene: NA
clone size: NA
J gene: TRBJ2-3
CDR3 DNA: TGCGCCAGCAGCACCTTCGGAGGCCCTAGCACAGATACGCAGTATTTT
CDR3 protein: CASSTFGGPSTDTQYF

V gene: TRBV30
D gene: NA
clone size: NA
J gene: TRBJ2-1
CDR3 DNA: TGTGCCTGGGAGCGGGCCTCCTACAATGAGCAGTTCTTC
CDR3 protein: CAWERASYNEQFF

V gene: TRBV6-6
D gene: TRBD1
clone size: NA
J gene: TRBJ2-5
CDR3 DNA: TGTGCCAGCAGTTACTCGCGACAGGGACCCGAGACCCAGTACTTC
CDR3 protein: CASSYSRQGPETQYF

V gene: TRBV29-1
D gene: TRBD2
clone size: NA
J gene: TRBJ2-1
CDR3 DNA: TGCAGCGTGGGACTAGCGGCTACTAATGAGCAGTTCTTC
CDR3 protein: CSVGLAATNEQFF

V gene: TRBV4-2
D gene: NA
clone size: few
J gene: TRBJ2-7
CDR3 DNA: TGTGCCAGCAGCCAAGCCGGTACGTCCAACTCCTACGAGCAGTACTTC
CDR3 protein: CASSQAGTSNSYEQYF

V gene: TRBV11-1
D gene: TRBD2
clone size: NA
J gene: TRBJ2-1
CDR3 DNA: TGTGCCAGCAGGGACCCTGGGGGACTACCCTCGGGAGACGATGAGCAGTTCTTC
CDR3 protein: CASRDPGGLPSGDDEQFF

V gene: TRBV4-1
D gene: TRBD2
clone size: NA
J gene: TRBJ2-1
CDR3 DNA: TGCGCCAGCAGCCAAACACCCGGACTAGCGGGAGACAATGAGCAGTTCTTC
CDR3 protein: CASSQTPGLAGDNEQFF

V gene: TRBV18
D gene: NA
clone size: NA
J gene: TRBJ2-7
CDR3 DNA: TGTGCCAGCTCACCGGACATTTACGAGCAGTACTTC
CDR3 protein: CASSPDIYEQYF

V gene: TRBV6-5
D gene: TRBD2
clone size: NA
J gene: TRBJ2-7
CDR3 DNA: TGTGCCAGCAGTCCGGGACTAGCTCCCGAAATATACTTC
CDR3 protein: CASSPGLAPEIYF

V gene: TRBV5-1
D gene: NA
clone size: NA
J gene: TRBJ2-5
CDR3 DNA: TGCGCCAGCAGCCAACTAAGCATGGAGGAGACCCAGTACTTC
CDR3 protein: CASSQLSMEETQYF

V gene: TRBV2
D gene: NA
clone size: NA
J gene: TRBJ1-1
CDR3 DNA: TGTGCCAGCAGCGGCCGAAGGACTCCCAACACGGGCACTGAAGCTTTCTTT
CDR3 protein: CASSGRRTPNTGTEAFF

V gene: TRBV9
D gene: TRBD1
clone size: NA
J gene: TRBJ1-4
CDR3 DNA: TGTGCCAGCAGCGTTCTGGGACAGGGTAATGAAAAACTGTTTTTT
CDR3 protein: CASSVLGQGNEKLFF

V gene: TRBV9
D gene: NA
clone size: few
J gene: TRBJ2-2
CDR3 DNA: TGTGCCAGCAGCGCCGCCGGGACTCCAGGTGGGACCGGGGAGCTGTTTTTT
CDR3 protein: CASSAAGTPGGTGELFF

V gene: TRBV30
D gene: TRBD2
clone size: NA
J gene: TRBJ2-2
CDR3 DNA: TGTGCCTGGAGTGTAGACCCTCGCTTACTAGCGGCGAACACCGGGGAGCTGTTTTTT
CDR3 protein: CAWSVDPRLLAANTGELFF

V gene: TRBV7-2
D gene: NA
clone size: once
J gene: TRBJ2-7
CDR3 DNA: TGTGCCAGCAGCGCCCAGGACGGCTCCTACGAGCAGTACTTC
CDR3 protein: CASSAQDGSYEQYF

V gene: TRBV28
D gene: NA
clone size: NA
J gene: TRBJ2-3
CDR3 DNA: TGTGCCAGCAGTTTGGGACAAGACACAGATACGCAGTATTTT
CDR3 protein: CASSLGQDTDTQYF

V gene: TRBV5-1
D gene: NA
clone size: NA
J gene: TRBJ1-5
CDR3 DNA: TGCGCCAGCAGCTTGGATACCAGCAATCAGCCCCAGCATTTT
CDR3 protein: CASSLDTSNQPQHF

V gene: TRBV11-2
D gene: NA
clone size: many
J gene: TRBJ1-1
CDR3 DNA: TGTGCCAGCAGCGAACAGGTGAACACTGAAGCTTTCTTT
CDR3 protein: CASSEQVNTEAFF

V gene: TRBV6-1
D gene: NA
clone size: NA
J gene: TRBJ2-5
CDR3 DNA: TGTGCCAGCAGTGAAGGGAACAGGGGAGGAGAGACCCAGTACTTC
CDR3 protein: CASSEGNRGGETQYF

V gene: TRBV4-3
D gene: NA
clone size: few
J gene: TRBJ1-1
CDR3 DNA: TGCGCCAGCAGCCCACGCCCGAGGGGCCTGGGCACTGAAGCTTTCTTT
CDR3 protein: CASSPRPRGLGTEAFF

V gene: TRBV5-5
D gene: TRBD1
clone size: NA
J gene: TRBJ2-5
CDR3 DNA: TGTGCCAGCAGCTTTGGGACAGGGACAGAGACCCAGTACTTC
CDR3 protein: CASSFGTGTETQYF

V gene: TRBV5-1
D gene: TRBD1
clone size: NA
J gene: TRBJ2-7
CDR3 DNA: TGCGCCAGCAGCTTAAGGGACAGGAGCTACGAGCAGTACTTC
CDR3 protein: CASSLRDRSYEQYF

V gene: TRBV29-1
D gene: TRBD2
clone size: few
J gene: TRBJ2-7
CDR3 DNA: TGCAGCGTTCGGGGGGGAATCTCCTACGAGCAGTACTTC
CDR3 protein: CSVRGGISYEQYF

V gene: TRBV19
D gene: NA
clone size: NA
J gene: TRBJ1-1
CDR3 DNA: TGTGCCAGTAGTATCGCGGGGGCGAGGAACACTGAAGCTTTCTTT
CDR3 protein: CASSIAGARNTEAFF

V gene: TRBV27
D gene: TRBD1
clone size: NA
J gene: TRBJ2-5
CDR3 DNA: TGTGCCAGCAGTCTCTTACAGGGGGCTGCGAAAGAGACCCAGTACTTC
CDR3 protein: CASSLLQGAAKETQYF

V gene: TRBV18
D gene: NA
clone size: once
J gene: TRBJ2-1
CDR3 DNA: TGTGCCAGCTCACCACGTTCGGGGTCCTACAATGAGCAGTTCTTC
CDR3 protein: CASSPRSGSYNEQFF

V gene: TRBV4-2
D gene: NA
clone size: many
J gene: TRBJ2-3
CDR3 DNA: TGTGCCAGCAGCCAAGCAAAGGGAGATACAGATACGCAGTATTTT
CDR3 protein: CASSQAKGDTDTQYF

V gene: TRBV28
D gene: TRBD1
clone size: NA
J gene: TRBJ2-7
CDR3 DNA: TGTGCCAGCAGTTCACTGACAGGGGGAGGGAACTACGAGCAGTACTTC
CDR3 protein: CASSSLTGGGNYEQYF

V gene: TRBV2
D gene: NA
clone size: NA
J gene: TRBJ1-5
CDR3 DNA: TGTGCCAGCAGTCCACACGCAAATCAGCCCCAGCATTTT
CDR3 protein: CASSPHANQPQHF